This T cell receptor beta chain was identified in a study of blood T cell repertoires in COVID-19 (TCRdb year 2020). Turning to the overall study: Samples covering the acute and convalescent phases of COVID-19 were provided by collaborators in the United States, Italy and Spain. The material from the prospective study consisted of cDNA or gDNA derived from T cells, B-cell-depleted T cells, or PBMCs. The dataset comprised deeply sampled blood TCRbeta repertoires from subjects exposed to, actively infected with, or recovered from COVID-19. A freely available public database, intended as a resource for researchers studying the immune response to SARS-CoV-2, is where the repertoires were released. Samples came from the ongoing ImmuneRACE study (first 160 participants) plus 1,254 subjects from 6 global collaborators. A de-identified subject ID, COVID-19 status, age in years and sex were almost always included in the sample metadata. Where available, HLA class I and class II types were taken from metadata supplied by the sample provider and were not determined by assay-based typing. What the work shows at the level of the full study, not this receptor alone: The quantity of clinical and demographic metadata differed by source and by participant and was supplied without curation.

Note on this clone: Its antigen remains undetermined. The sample holds no much larger clone one base away, and base qualities are not on file.

One collaborating source in Seattle enrolled patients while the patients were actively infected and followed the patients over time throughout the course of disease. The collaborating institutions used their own protocols to collect whole blood in K2EDTA tubes. Collaborator samples were shipped for TCRbeta analysis as frozen whole blood, isolated PBMCs, or DNA extracted from either sample type. The immunoSEQ Assay, a bias-controlled multiplex PCR, was used to amplify TCRbeta CDR3 regions from genomic DNA. From the authors' description of their analysis: Nucleated cell counts per sample were estimated from amplification of reference gene primers within the assay. To quantify the absolute abundance of each unique TCRbeta CDR3 rearrangement, sequence reads were collapsed and filtered. Productive Simpson clonality was computed per sample as the square root of Simpson's diversity index over productive rearrangements. TCRdb took this table from immuneACCESS and kept in-frame rearrangements with V and J called. Such tables lack part of the clones; where checked against another copy, unresolved V genes explain under half of the gap, and the rest is unexplained. That table furnishes V, J and clone size, whereas the DNA furnished D and trimming. In all, the sample holds a few hundred thousand clones, and 85% to 90% of those were seen once. 11% of the sample rests with the top ten.

CDR1 KGHSH and CDR2 LQKENI are derived from the germline V gene. The junction shows trimming of 0 bases on V and 8 bases on J, plus 11 bases between the germline ends. The CDR3 numbers 14 residues from cysteine through phenylalanine. Left in the record is the CDR3 DNA by itself, 42 bases read in frame from the first base. The sequenced sample was peripheral blood. This receptor chain uses TRBV18 and TRBJ2-1, and perhaps TRBD1 as D gene, on 6 matching bases. The clonotype originates from a woman younger than 45 with COVID-19, enrolled during active disease. The CDR3 region reads CASSPPAGVHEQFF. The DNA reads TGTGCCAGCTCACCACCTGCAGGGGTCCATGAGCAGTTCTTC.